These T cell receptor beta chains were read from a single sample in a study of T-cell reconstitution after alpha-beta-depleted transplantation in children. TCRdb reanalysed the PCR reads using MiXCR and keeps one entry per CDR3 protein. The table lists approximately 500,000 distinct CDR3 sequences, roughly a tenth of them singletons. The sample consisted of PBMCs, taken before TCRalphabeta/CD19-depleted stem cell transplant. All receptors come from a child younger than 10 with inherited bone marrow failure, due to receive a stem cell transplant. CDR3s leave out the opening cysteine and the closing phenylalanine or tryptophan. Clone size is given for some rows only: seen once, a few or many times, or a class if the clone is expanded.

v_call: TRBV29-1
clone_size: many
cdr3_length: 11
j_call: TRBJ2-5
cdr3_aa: SVDPRGVETQY

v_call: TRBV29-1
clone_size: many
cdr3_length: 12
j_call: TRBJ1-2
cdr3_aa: SVEAGVDNYGYT

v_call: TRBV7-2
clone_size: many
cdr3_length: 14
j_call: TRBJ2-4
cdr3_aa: ASSSPNGQGEDIQY

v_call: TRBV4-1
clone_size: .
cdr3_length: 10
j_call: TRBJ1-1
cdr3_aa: ASSQASTEAF

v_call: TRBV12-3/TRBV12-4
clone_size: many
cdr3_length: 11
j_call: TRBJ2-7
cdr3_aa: ASSQDRVHEQY

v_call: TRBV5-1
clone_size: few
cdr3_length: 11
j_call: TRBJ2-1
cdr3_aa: ASSLIGNNEQF

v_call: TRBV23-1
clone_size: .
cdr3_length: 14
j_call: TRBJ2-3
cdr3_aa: ASSQSPSSSTDTQY

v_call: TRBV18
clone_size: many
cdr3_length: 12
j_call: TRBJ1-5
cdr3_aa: ASSGTGYDQPQH

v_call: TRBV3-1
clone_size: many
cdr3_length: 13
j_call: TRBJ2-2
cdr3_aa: ASSHRDRNTGELF

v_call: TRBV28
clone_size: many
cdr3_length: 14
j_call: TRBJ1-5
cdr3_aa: ASSLRVTGGNQPQH

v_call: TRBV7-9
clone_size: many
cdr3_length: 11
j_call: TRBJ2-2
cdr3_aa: ASSFLGQRELF

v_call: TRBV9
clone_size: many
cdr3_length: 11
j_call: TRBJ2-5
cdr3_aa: ASSVDPQETQY

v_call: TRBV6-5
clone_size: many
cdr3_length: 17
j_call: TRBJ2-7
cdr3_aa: ASSYPGLGQGELFYEQY

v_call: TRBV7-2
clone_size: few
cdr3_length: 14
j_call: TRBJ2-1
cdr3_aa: ASRASGLAGYNEQF

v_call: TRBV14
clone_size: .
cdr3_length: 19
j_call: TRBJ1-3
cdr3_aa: ASSPSLTRTGGPYSGNTIY

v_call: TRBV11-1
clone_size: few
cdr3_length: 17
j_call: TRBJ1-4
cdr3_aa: ATPSVGAGTGRPHEKLF

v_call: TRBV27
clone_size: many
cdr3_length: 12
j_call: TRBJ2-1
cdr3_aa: ASSPRTGGREQF

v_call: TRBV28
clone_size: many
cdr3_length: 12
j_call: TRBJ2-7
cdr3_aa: ASSAGTTTYEQY

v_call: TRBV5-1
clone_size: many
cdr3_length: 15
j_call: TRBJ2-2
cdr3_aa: ASSPGIVGRNTGELF

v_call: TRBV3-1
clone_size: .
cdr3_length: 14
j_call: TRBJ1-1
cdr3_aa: ASSPLPGRGNTEAF

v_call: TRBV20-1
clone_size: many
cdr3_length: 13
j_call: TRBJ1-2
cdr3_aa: SARDPRQGNYGYT

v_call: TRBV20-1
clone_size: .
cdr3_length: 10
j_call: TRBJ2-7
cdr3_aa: SAKPPDTEQY

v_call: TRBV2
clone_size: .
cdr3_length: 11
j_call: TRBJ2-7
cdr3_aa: DSREDISYEQY

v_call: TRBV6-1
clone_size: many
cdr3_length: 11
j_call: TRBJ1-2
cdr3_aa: ASLGGGAWGYT

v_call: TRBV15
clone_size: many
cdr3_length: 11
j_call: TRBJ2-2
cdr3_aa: ATSREGNGELF

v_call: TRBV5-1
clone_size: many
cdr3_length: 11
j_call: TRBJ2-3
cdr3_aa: ASQQGDTDTQY

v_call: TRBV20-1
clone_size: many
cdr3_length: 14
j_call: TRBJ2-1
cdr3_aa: SARDIAAPTRNEQF

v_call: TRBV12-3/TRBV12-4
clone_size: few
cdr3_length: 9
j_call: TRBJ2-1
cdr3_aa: AIRLDHEQF

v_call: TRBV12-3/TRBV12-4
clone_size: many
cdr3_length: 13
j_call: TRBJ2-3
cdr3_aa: ASSPLAPLGDTQY

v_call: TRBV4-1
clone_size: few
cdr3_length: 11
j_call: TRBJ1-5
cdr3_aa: ASSQEERTGLH

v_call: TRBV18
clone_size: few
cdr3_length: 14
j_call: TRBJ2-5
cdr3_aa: ASSPSHLAGDETQY

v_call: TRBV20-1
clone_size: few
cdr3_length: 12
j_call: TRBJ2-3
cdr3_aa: SAPPRGLTDTQY

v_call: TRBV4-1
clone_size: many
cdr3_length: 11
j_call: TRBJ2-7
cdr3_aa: ASSQLVPYEQY

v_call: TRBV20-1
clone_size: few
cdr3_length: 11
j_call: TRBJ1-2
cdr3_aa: SALVFRGHGYT

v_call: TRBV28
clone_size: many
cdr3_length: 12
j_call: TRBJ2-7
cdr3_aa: ASSMKERSYEQY

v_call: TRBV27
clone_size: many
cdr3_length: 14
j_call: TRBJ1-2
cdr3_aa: ASSLSGTGGTYGYT

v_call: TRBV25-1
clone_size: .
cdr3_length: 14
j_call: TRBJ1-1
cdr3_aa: ASSGDLTGMGPEAF

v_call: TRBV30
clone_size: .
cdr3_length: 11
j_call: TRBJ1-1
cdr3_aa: AWSQVRPGAAF

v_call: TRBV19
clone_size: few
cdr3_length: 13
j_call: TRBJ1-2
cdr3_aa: ASSRDSRPSRGYT

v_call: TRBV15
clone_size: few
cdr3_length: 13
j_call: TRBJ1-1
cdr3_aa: ATSRLLGMNTEAF

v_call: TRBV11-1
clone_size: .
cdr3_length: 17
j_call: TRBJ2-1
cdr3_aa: ASSSTRTSGSRFYNEQF

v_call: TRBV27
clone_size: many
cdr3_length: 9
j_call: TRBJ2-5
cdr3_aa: ASTSQETQY

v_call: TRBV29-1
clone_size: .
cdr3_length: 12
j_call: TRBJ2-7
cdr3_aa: SVEGLAGVYEQY

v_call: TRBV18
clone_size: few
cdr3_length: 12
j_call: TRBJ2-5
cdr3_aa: ASSPSTGGETQY

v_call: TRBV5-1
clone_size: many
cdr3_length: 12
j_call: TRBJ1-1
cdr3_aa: ASSPGTRNTEAF

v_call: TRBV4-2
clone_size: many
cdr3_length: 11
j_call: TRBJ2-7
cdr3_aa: ASSRDSSYEQY

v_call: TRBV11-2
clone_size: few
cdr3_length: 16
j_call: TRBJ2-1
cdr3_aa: ASSLEPTWGSSYNEQF

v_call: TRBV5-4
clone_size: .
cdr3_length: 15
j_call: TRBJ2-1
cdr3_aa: ASSRGPAAQTYNEQF

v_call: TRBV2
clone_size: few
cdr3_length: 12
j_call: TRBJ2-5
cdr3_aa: ASSERGFQETQY

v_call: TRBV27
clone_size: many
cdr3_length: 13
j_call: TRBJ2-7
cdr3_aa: ASSLSSPSVYEQY

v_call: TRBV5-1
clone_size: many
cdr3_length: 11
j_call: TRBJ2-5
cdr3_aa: ASSLRVEETQY

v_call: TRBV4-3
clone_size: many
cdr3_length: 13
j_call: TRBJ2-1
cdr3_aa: ASSPGDRAYNEQF

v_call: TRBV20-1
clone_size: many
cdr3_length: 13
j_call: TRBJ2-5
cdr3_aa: SASPPLAFQETQY

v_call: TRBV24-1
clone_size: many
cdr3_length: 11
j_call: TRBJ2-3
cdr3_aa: ATGLAGLDTQY

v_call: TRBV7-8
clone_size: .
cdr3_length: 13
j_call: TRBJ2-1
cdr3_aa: ASSLRDSRRNEQF

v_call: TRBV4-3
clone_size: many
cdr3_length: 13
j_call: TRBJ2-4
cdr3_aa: ASSQDNDRGDIQY

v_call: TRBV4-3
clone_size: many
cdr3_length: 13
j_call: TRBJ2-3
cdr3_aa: ASSQDLAFPNTQY